This T cell receptor (beta chain) was profiled in a study of T cell repertoires in cytomegalovirus infection. About the research overall: TCR beta signatures that were public indicated CMV infection and matching HLA type.

This clonotype has only a few counts. In TCRdb, the reads were re-called with MiXCR into one record per CDR3 protein. The sample yields about 360,000 distinct CDR3 sequences, 15% to 20% seen once. The sequence derives from a human donor in good health (CMV status not recorded). Some clones in this sample may be carry-over from other donors' samples. Sample: PBMCs.

The CDR3 bases are TGTGCCAGCAGTTTGAGGTTGGACGAGCAGTACTTC. Translating it yields CASSLRLDEQYF. V gene TRBV12-3 or TRBV12-4 combines with J gene TRBJ2-7; D is uncertain. The CDR3 sequence is 12 residues long. Trimming removed 3 bases at V and 5 bases at J, with 8 bases between.